This T cell receptor beta chain derives from a study of brain T cells in children with intractable seizures. General observations from the study: Viral specificity was inferred only from CDR3 similarity; HCMV serostatus was unknown.

Produced via immunoSEQ multiplex PCR; TCRdb's table is partial and in-frame only. The table lists 60,000 to 65,000 clones, 90% to 97% of them singletons. Surgery cases with the highest brain T cell transcript signatures were chosen for sequencing. Germline V gives CDR1 MNHEY, CDR2 SMNVEV (reference sequence). CDR3 length equals 13 residues. Trimming took 3 bases from V and 6 from J, leaving 8 bases between them. In regard to this clone: What it recognizes is unknown.

The rearrangement joins TRBV27 to TRBJ2-2, with D uncertain. The receptor's source is a boy in the first two years of life with focal cortical dysplasia and intractable seizures. Sample: peripheral blood, taken at surgery. The CDR3 protein is CASSFGVPGELFF. Written as DNA, the CDR3 is TGTGCCAGCAGTTTTGGGGTTCCCGGGGAGCTGTTTTTT.